The rows below give T cell receptor beta chains drawn from one sample of a study of OX40 agonist ivuxolimab in advanced cancers. TCRdb keeps only in-frame clones here, not all; method: immunoSEQ multiplex PCR. Here the sample spans roughly 70,000 clones, 89% being singletons. The specimen was CD4+ or CD8+ T cells sorted from blood, collected in a trial of the OX40 agonist ivuxolimab. These receptors all come from an adult with an advanced solid tumor such as melanoma, head and neck, liver or kidney cancer. The CDR3 runs from the conserved cysteine through the conserved F or W. Fields, in order: V gene, D gene, J gene, clone size, CDR3 protein, CDR3 DNA. D genes are given only for firm matches. Not every row has a clone size; where given, it reads once, few, many or a size class.

V: TRBV5-1; D: -; J: TRBJ2-5; size: -; CDR3: CASSLGRDQETQYF; DNA: TGCGCCAGCAGCCTCGGCAGGGACCAAGAGACCCAGTACTTC
V: TRBV5-1; D: -; J: TRBJ2-2; size: -; CDR3: CASSLVPGGGTGELFF; DNA: TGCGCCAGCAGCTTGGTTCCCGGGGGCGGAACCGGGGAGCTGTTTTTT
V: TRBV5-1; D: TRBD1; J: TRBJ2-7; size: -; CDR3: CASSPSGTGQYF; DNA: TGCGCCAGCAGCCCGTCCGGGACAGGGCAGTACTTC
V: TRBV10-3; D: TRBD1; J: TRBJ1-3; size: -; CDR3: CATRQGLDSGNTIYF; DNA: TGTGCCACCCGACAGGGGCTTGACTCTGGAAACACCATATATTTT
V: TRBV18; D: TRBD1; J: TRBJ1-1; size: -; CDR3: CATQGGNTEAFF; DNA: TGTGCTACTCAGGGGGGGAACACTGAAGCTTTCTTT
V: TRBV7-2; D: -; J: TRBJ1-5; size: few; CDR3: CASSPEQDQAQHF; DNA: TGTGCCAGCAGCCCCGAACAAGATCAGGCCCAGCATTTT
V: TRBV25-1; D: -; J: TRBJ2-5; size: -; CDR3: CASSELGTEQETQYF; DNA: TGTGCCAGCAGTGAATTGGGGACTGAGCAAGAGACCCAGTACTTC
V: TRBV5-1; D: TRBD2; J: TRBJ2-2; size: -; CDR3: CASSATAGEGGELFF; DNA: TGCGCCAGCAGCGCTACGGCGGGAGAGGGCGGGGAGCTGTTTTTT
V: TRBV5-1; D: -; J: TRBJ1-2; size: -; CDR3: CASSLGSGSRNYGYTF; DNA: TGCGCCAGCAGCTTGGGTTCAGGGAGTCGGAACTATGGCTACACCTTC
V: TRBV6-5; D: TRBD1; J: TRBJ1-2; size: -; CDR3: CASSYRGGSYGYTF; DNA: TGTGCCAGCAGTTACCGAGGGGGCAGCTATGGCTACACCTTC
V: TRBV6-5; D: -; J: TRBJ2-7; size: -; CDR3: CASSYRERNEQYF; DNA: TGTGCCAGCAGTTACCGGGAGAGGAACGAGCAGTACTTC
V: TRBV10-3; D: TRBD2; J: TRBJ2-3; size: -; CDR3: CAISTTGGLAGDIPSDTQYF; DNA: TGTGCCATCAGTACAACTGGGGGACTAGCGGGAGACATCCCGTCAGATACGCAGTATTTT
V: TRBV28; D: TRBD1; J: TRBJ1-2; size: few; CDR3: CASRATGGNYGYTF; DNA: TGTGCCAGCAGGGCGACAGGGGGCAACTATGGCTACACCTTC
V: TRBV10-1; D: -; J: TRBJ2-3; size: -; CDR3: CASSDRGEADTQYF; DNA: TGCGCCAGCAGTGATAGGGGGGAGGCAGATACGCAGTATTTT
V: TRBV10-3; D: TRBD2; J: TRBJ2-1; size: -; CDR3: CAISESSGRYNEQFF; DNA: TGTGCCATCAGTGAGTCTAGCGGGAGGTACAATGAGCAGTTCTTC
V: TRBV28; D: -; J: TRBJ2-3; size: -; CDR3: CALGSARTDTQYF; DNA: TGCGCACTCGGGTCCGCCCGCACAGATACGCAGTATTTT
V: TRBV2; D: -; J: TRBJ1-5; size: -; CDR3: CASSSFEGQPQHF; DNA: TGTGCCAGCAGTTCCTTTGAGGGTCAGCCCCAGCATTTT
V: TRBV29-1; D: -; J: TRBJ1-1; size: once; CDR3: CSVERPQSGAFF; DNA: TGCAGCGTTGAACGACCCCAAAGTGGCGCTTTCTTT
V: TRBV5-1; D: -; J: TRBJ2-3; size: -; CDR3: CASSLDGSGTDTQYF; DNA: TGCGCCAGCAGCTTGGACGGGTCTGGCACAGATACGCAGTATTTT
V: TRBV5-5; D: TRBD2; J: TRBJ2-1; size: -; CDR3: CASSLGTGLYNEQFF; DNA: TGTGCCAGCAGCTTGGGAACGGGACTATACAATGAGCAGTTCTTC
V: TRBV5-6; D: -; J: TRBJ2-2; size: -; CDR3: CASSLRLGSGSTGELFF; DNA: TGTGCCAGCAGCTTGAGGCTGGGGTCGGGGAGCACCGGGGAGCTGTTTTTT
V: TRBV19; D: TRBD2; J: TRBJ2-7; size: -; CDR3: CASSNPGLIDEQYF; DNA: TGTGCCAGTAGTAACCCGGGACTAATCGACGAGCAGTACTTC
V: TRBV28; D: -; J: TRBJ2-4; size: -; CDR3: CASSLTGSIAKNIQYF; DNA: TGTGCCAGCAGTTTAACTGGTTCTATAGCCAAAAACATTCAGTACTTC
V: TRBV7-9; D: TRBD1; J: TRBJ2-1; size: -; CDR3: CASSVRQGAYNEQFF; DNA: TGTGCCAGCAGCGTCCGACAGGGGGCCTACAATGAGCAGTTCTTC
V: TRBV9; D: -; J: TRBJ1-4; size: -; CDR3: CASSPDLYRTEKLFF; DNA: TGTGCCAGCAGCCCCGACTTATACAGAACCGAAAAACTGTTTTTT
V: TRBV29-1; D: TRBD2; J: TRBJ2-3; size: -; CDR3: CSVKGLAGIDTQYF; DNA: TGCAGCGTTAAGGGACTAGCCGGCATAGATACGCAGTATTTT
V: TRBV5-6; D: TRBD1; J: TRBJ2-7; size: -; CDR3: CASSFGTAYEQYF; DNA: TGTGCCAGCAGCTTCGGGACAGCCTACGAGCAGTACTTC